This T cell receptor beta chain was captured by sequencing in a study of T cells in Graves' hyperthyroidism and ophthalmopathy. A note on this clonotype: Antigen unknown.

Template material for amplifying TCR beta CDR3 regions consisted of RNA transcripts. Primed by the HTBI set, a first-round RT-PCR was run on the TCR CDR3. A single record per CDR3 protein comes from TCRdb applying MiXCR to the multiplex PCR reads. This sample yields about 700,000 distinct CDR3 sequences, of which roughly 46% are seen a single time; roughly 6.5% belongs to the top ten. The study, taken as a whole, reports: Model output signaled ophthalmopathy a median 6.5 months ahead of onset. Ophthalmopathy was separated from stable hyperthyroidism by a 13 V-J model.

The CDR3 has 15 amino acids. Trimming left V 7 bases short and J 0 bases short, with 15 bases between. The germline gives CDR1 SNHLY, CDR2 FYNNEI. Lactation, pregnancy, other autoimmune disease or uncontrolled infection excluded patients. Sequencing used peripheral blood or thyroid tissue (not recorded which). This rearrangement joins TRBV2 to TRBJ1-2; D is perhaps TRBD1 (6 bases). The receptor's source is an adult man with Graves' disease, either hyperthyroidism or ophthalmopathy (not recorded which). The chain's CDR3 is CASNRQALANYGYTF. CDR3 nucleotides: TGTGCCAGCAACCGACAGGCCCTCGCTAACTATGGCTACACCTTC.